This T cell receptor beta chain was captured in a study of blood T cell repertoires in COVID-19. CDR1 is LNHDA, CDR2 SQIVND, per germline (reference sequence). The ends lost 2 bases at V and 2 bases at J; junction bases unmatched: 17. The CDR3 extends over 19 amino acids. Authors' processing steps: Estimates of nucleated cell counts were drawn from the amplification of reference gene primers. The table came from immunoSEQ multiplex PCR; TCRdb's copy has only in-frame clones and leaves some out. That table gives V, J and clone size, and the DNA gave D and trimming. In the table there are 100,000 to 150,000 clones, about 86% of which are singletons. Cohort assignment relied on participant-reported clinical history.

The chain is built from TRBV19 and TRBJ2-7, with 8 bases matching TRBD1. Sequences were obtained from PBMCs or T cells enriched from blood (not recorded which). This sequence originates from a middle-aged man with acute COVID-19. This chain's CDR3 is CASSITSAGGVLKTYEQYF. The CDR3 DNA follows: TGTGCCAGTAGTATAACCTCGGCAGGGGGCGTCCTGAAGACCTACGAGCAGTACTTC.